This T cell receptor beta chain was found in a study of metastatic and nonmetastatic thyroid tumors. Background on the study: Samples came from malignant and benign thyroid patients, and repertoires were compared across blood and tumor or nodule tissue.

Every patient underwent thyroid surgery untreated. In this sample, this clone turned up once. Its antigen is unidentified. In the original analysis: Differences in CDR3 between clinicopathological groups were drawn on to build a classifier intended to discriminate distant-metastatic papillary thyroid cancer patients. MiXCR re-clonotyped the PCR reads for TCRdb. None of the V and J calls come from the authors' own analysis; TCRdb made them. Of tens of thousands of clones listed, about 20% are singletons. Points from the study as a whole: In both blood and tumor samples, TCR beta diversity was reported significantly higher for malignant than benign nodules.

The CDR3 is 14 amino acids. Looked up from germline, CDR1 is SGDLS and CDR2 is YYNGEE. V was clipped by 3 bases and J by 8 bases, with 17 bases between them. This chain joins TRBV9 and TRBJ1-2; the D gene is possibly TRBD1 (5 bases). The clonotype originates from a female donor with papillary thyroid cancer or a benign thyroid nodule (not recorded which). Some clones in this sample may be carry-over from other donors' samples. Sequences were obtained from tumor tissue. CDR3 sequence: CASSARQGSGGYTF. The CDR3 DNA is TGTGCCAGCAGCGCGAGGCAGGGATCGGGGGGCTACACCTTC. Full variable domain (remainder filled in from reference TRBV9 and TRBJ1-2): DSGVTQTPKHLITATGQRVTLRCSPRSGDLSVYWYQQSLDQGLQFLIQYYNGEERAKGNILERFSAQQFPDLHSELNLSSLELGDSALYFCASSARQGSGGYTFGSGTRLTVV.